The 11 T cell receptor beta chains listed next were all sequenced from one sample in a study of blood T cell repertoires in COVID-19. Generated by immunoSEQ multiplex PCR, the TCRdb table keeps only in-frame clones and is missing some. This table holds 70,000 or so clones, 60% to 85% found once. Sequences were obtained from peripheral blood. Receptors were obtained from a man aged 65 to 79 with acute or convalescent COVID-19.

The V call is TRBV6-2 or TRBV6-3, the J call TRBJ2-1; 8 bases fit TRBD1. Germline V lookup: CDR1 MNHEY, CDR2 SVGEGT. Losses at the gene ends were 5 bases for V and 3 bases for J; bases not matched to a gene: 9. The length of the CDR3 is 16 residues. CDR3 region: CASSPWTGQFYNEQFF. CDR3 coding DNA: TGTGCCAGCAGTCCATGGACAGGGCAATTCTACAATGAGCAGTTCTTC.

This chain connects TRBV19 to TRBJ2-3, with D possibly being TRBD2 (5 bases). The germline gives CDR1 LNHDA, CDR2 SQIVND (reference sequence). The CDR3 sequence is 13 residues long. V lost 9 bases and J lost 4, with 14 bases in between. The CDR3 sequence is CASLEERADTQYF. CDR3 bases: TGTGCCAGCTTGGAGGAAAGGGCAGATACGCAGTATTTT. Filled out from reference TRBV19 and TRBJ2-3, the complete variable domain reads DGGITQSPKYLFRKEGQNVTLSCEQNLNHDAMYWYRQDPGQGLRLIYYSQIVNDFQKGDIAEGYSVSREKKESFPLTVTSAQKNPTAFYLCASLEERADTQYFGPGTRLTVL.

The chain joins TRBV10-3 to TRBJ2-7; 10 bases line up with TRBD1. The germline gives CDR1 ENHRY, CDR2 SYGVKD. V was clipped by 5 bases and J by 4 bases; unmatched bases: 5. This CDR3 is 14 amino acids long. CDR3 DNA: TGTGCCATCAGTCCCGGGACAGGGGATTACGAGCAGTACTTC. It translates to CAISPGTGDYEQYF.

The rearrangement joins TRBV9 to TRBJ2-7; 7 positions match TRBD2. V shed 2 bases and J 4 bases; nucleotides not matched to a gene: 9. The CDR3 sequence is 15 residues long. Germline CDR1 SGDLS, CDR2 YYNGEE. The CDR3 nucleotides read TGTGCCAGCAGCGTTGGGGCGGGAGAGGGGTACGAGCAGTACTTC. Amino acid sequence: CASSVGAGEGYEQYF. The full variable domain, in which reference TRBV9 and TRBJ2-7 provide the parts outside the CDR3, is DSGVTQTPKHLITATGQRVTLRCSPRSGDLSVYWYQQSLDQGLQFLIQYYNGEERAKGNILERFSAQQFPDLHSELNLSSLELGDSALYFCASSVGAGEGYEQYFGPGTRLTVT.

The J gene is TRBJ2-3, the V gene TRBV9, with 10 bases identical to TRBD2. V gave up 4 bases and J gave up 2 bases; unmatched junction bases: 7. The CDR3 sequence is 16 residues long. Germline loops: CDR1 SGDLS, CDR2 YYNGEE. CDR3 nucleotide sequence: TGTGCCAGCAGCCTCAGTCTAGCGGGAGTCACAGATACGCAGTATTTT. Amino acid sequence: CASSLSLAGVTDTQYF.

V gene TRBV9 combines with J gene TRBJ2-3, with D possibly TRBD1 on 5 matching bases. Germline CDR1 reads SGDLS; CDR2 reads YYNGEE. The V end lost 4 bases, the J end lost 9 bases, and 15 bases lay between the germline ends. CDR3 length equals 13 residues. In DNA form, the CDR3 reads TGTGCCAGCAGCCCCCCGACAGCCCGGACGCAGTATTTT. Protein sequence: CASSPPTARTQYF.

The chain couples TRBV5-1 to TRBJ2-7; D is possibly TRBD2 (6 bases). Germline CDR1 SGHRS, CDR2 YFSETQ. Trimming took 0 bases from V and 1 from J, leaving 11 bases between them. This CDR3 comprises 15 residues. CDR3 sequence: CASSLGQLASYEQYF. DNA for the CDR3: TGCGCCAGCAGCTTGGGGCAACTAGCTTCCTACGAGCAGTACTTC. Variable domain in full (rest from reference TRBV5-1 and TRBJ2-7): KAGVTQTPRYLIKTRGQQVTLSCSPISGHRSVSWYQQTPGQGLQFLFEYFSETQRNKGNFPGRFSGRQFSNSRSEMNVSTLELGDSALYLCASSLGQLASYEQYFGPGTRLTVT.

This clone occurred a few times. The CDR3 DNA reads as TGTGCCAGTAGTTTCATCACCCCGGGGGAGGAGACCCAGTACTTC. It is translated as CASSFITPGEETQYF. The chain couples TRBV19 to TRBJ2-5, with a possible D match to TRBD2 (6 bases). Germline V gene data show CDR1 as LNHDA and CDR2 as SQIVND (reference sequence). The CDR3 covers 15 residues. The V end lost 5 bases, the J end lost 5 bases, and 18 bases lay between the germline ends.

The chain is built from TRBV7-3 and TRBJ1-1, with TRBD1 matching over 7 bases. The CDR3 extends over 14 amino acids. CDR1 and CDR2 (germline): SGHTA, FQGTGA. V dropped 5 bases and J dropped 2; count of bases not matched to a gene: 5. CDR3 amino acids: CASSGGGGNTEAFF. DNA for the CDR3: TGTGCCAGCAGCGGCGGAGGGGGCAACACTGAAGCTTTCTTT.

The V gene is TRBV7-2, the J gene TRBJ2-3, with D perhaps matching TRBD1 (7 bases). Germline V CDR1 and CDR2: SGHTA, FQGNSA. This CDR3 has 13 residues. Trimming left V 3 bases short and J 4 bases short, with 8 bases between. The CDR3 DNA reads as TGTGCCAGCAGCTTCAGGGGGGCAGATACGCAGTATTTT. Residues: CASSFRGADTQYF.

The chain is built from TRBV25-1 and TRBJ2-7, with D maybe TRBD2 (5 bases). The CDR3 contains 13 residues. Germline values: CDR1 MGHDK, CDR2 SYGVNS. The germline V and J ends were trimmed by 1 base and 4 bases, with 8 bases remaining between them. The CDR3 DNA reads as TGTGCCAGCAGTGAATCCGGGGAGTACGAGCAGTACTTC. The encoded protein is CASSESGEYEQYF.